Shown below are 17 T cell receptor beta chains from a single sample sequenced in a study of blood T cell repertoires in COVID-19. Generated by immunoSEQ multiplex PCR, the TCRdb table keeps only in-frame clones and is missing some. Here the sample spans about 300,000 clones, under 90% being singletons. Sequenced material: PBMCs or T cells enriched from blood (not recorded which). All receptors come from a man aged 30 to 45 who had recovered from COVID-19.

The chain joins TRBV27 to TRBJ1-2; D is possibly TRBD1 (6 bases). Trimming shortened V by 5 bases and J by 8 bases, and 15 bases separated the two germline ends. The CDR3 spans 13 residues. Germline assignment: CDR1 MNHEY and CDR2 SMNVEV (reference sequence). CDR3 DNA: TGTGCCAGCAGTCTGGGGTCAGGGGTGGGCTACACCTTC. Encoded protein: CASSLGSGVGYTF.

The rearrangement joins TRBV11-3 to TRBJ2-4, with a possible D match to TRBD1 (6 bases). This CDR3 is built from 18 residues. Germline CDR1 SGHNT, CDR2 YENEEA. Trimming removed 0 bases from V and 10 bases from J, with 25 bases in between. The CDR3 region has the DNA TGTGCCAGCAGCTTAGATCTTAGTCAGGGGATCCTCAAAGGGATTCAGTACTTC. It codes for CASSLDLSQGILKGIQYF. The variable domain in full, completed from reference TRBV11-3 and TRBJ2-4, reads EAGVVQSPRYKIIEKKQPVAFWCNPISGHNTLYWYLQNLGQGPELLIRYENEEAVDDSQLPKDRFSAERLKGVDSTLKIQPAELGDSAVYLCASSLDLSQGILKGIQYFGAGTRLSVL.

The V call is TRBV5-1, the J call TRBJ1-1; TRBD1 is a possible D gene (5 bases). The CDR3 has 14 amino acids. The germline gives CDR1 SGHRS, CDR2 YFSETQ. V was cut by 4 bases and J by 8 bases, with 18 bases left in between. As DNA, the CDR3 is TGCGCCAGCAGCGGGGCGGGAGATCAAGTCGAAGCTTTCTTT. Translation: CASSGAGDQVEAFF. The full variable domain, its missing parts supplied by reference TRBV5-1 and TRBJ1-1, is KAGVTQTPRYLIKTRGQQVTLSCSPISGHRSVSWYQQTPGQGLQFLFEYFSETQRNKGNFPGRFSGRQFSNSRSEMNVSTLELGDSALYLCASSGAGDQVEAFFGQGTRLTVV.

The chain carries TRBV7-9 and TRBJ2-3; D is unclear. Germline V gives CDR1 SEHNR, CDR2 FQNEAQ (reference sequence). CDR3 length equals 17 residues. V lost 7 bases to trimming and J lost 1 base, with 21 bases between them. Here the CDR3 DNA reads TGTGCCAGCACCCCGCCTGGGCAGGATAGTCGCACAGATACGCAGTATTTT. It codes for CASTPPGQDSRTDTQYF.

Only one count was recorded for this clone. The rearrangement links TRBV4-1 to TRBJ1-4, with 7 bases identical to TRBD1. The germline V gene has CDR1 MGHRA and CDR2 YSYEKL. The CDR3 is made up of 16 amino acids. V lost 3 bases and J lost 6; bases outside the gene matches: 10. The CDR3 coding sequence is TGCGCCAGCAGCCACCAACCGACAGGGATCGATGAAAAACTGTTTTTT. Translating it yields CASSHQPTGIDEKLFF.

This chain links TRBV13 with TRBJ2-7, with 13 bases identical to TRBD2. The CDR3 contains 15 residues. J gave up 2 bases and V 5 bases, and 3 bases lay outside the gene matches. The germline CDR1 and CDR2 sequences are PRHDT and FYEKMQ (reference sequence). The CDR3 loop reads CASSPTSGGTYEQYF. DNA of the CDR3: TGTGCCAGCAGCCCGACTAGCGGGGGGACCTACGAGCAGTACTTC.

The chain has TRBV30 and TRBJ2-1; 8 positions match TRBD1. The ends lost 5 bases at V and 9 bases at J; junction bases unmatched: 9. Per the germline V gene, CDR1 is GTSNPN and CDR2 is SVGIG (reference sequence). The CDR3 sequence is 13 residues long. Written as DNA, the CDR3 is TGTGCCTGGGCAGGGGGCTATGGAGGTGAGCAGTTCTTC. Translated: CAWAGGYGGEQFF.

This chain joins TRBV14 and TRBJ2-3; a possible D gene is TRBD1 (5 bases). V was cut by 6 bases and J by 1 base, with 14 bases left in between. Germline V gives CDR1 SGHDN, CDR2 FVKESK. This CDR3 contains 15 residues. The CDR3 bases are TGTGCCAGCAGTTCACAGGTTTTAGGCACAGATACGCAGTATTTT. This codes for CASSSQVLGTDTQYF. The full variable domain, with the rest looked up from reference TRBV14 and TRBJ2-3, is EAGVTQFPSHSVIEKGQTVTLRCDPISGHDNLYWYRRVMGKEIKFLLHFVKESKQDESGMPNNRFLAERTGGTYSTLKVQPAELEDSGVYFCASSSQVLGTDTQYFGPGTRLTVL.

The CDR3 spells CASGGFSGGEQFF. The CDR3 bases are TGTGCCAGCGGAGGTTTTAGCGGGGGGGAGCAGTTCTTC. V and J are TRBV9 and TRBJ2-1, with 10 nucleotides matching TRBD2. After removal of 7 bases from V and 10 bases from J, the junction contained 8 bases not matched to a gene. This CDR3 is built from 13 residues. Germline assignment: CDR1 SGDLS and CDR2 YYNGEE.

The CDR3 DNA is TGTGCCAGCAGCTTCTTACAGGGTACAGATACGCAGTATTTT. Its translation: CASSFLQGTDTQYF. The chain is built from TRBV7-9 and TRBJ2-3, with D perhaps TRBD1 (6 bases). Germline V gene sequence: CDR1 SEHNR, CDR2 FQNEAQ (reference sequence). The CDR3 sequence is 14 residues long. The germline V and J ends were trimmed by 3 bases and 3 bases, with 10 bases remaining between them.

The chain is built from TRBV18 and TRBJ1-6; perhaps TRBD1 as D (6 bases). V was shortened by 2 bases and J by 7 bases, with 12 bases between the two germline ends. CDR1 is KGHSH, CDR2 LQKENI, per germline. The CDR3 has 15 residues. CDR3: CASSPSDRSNSPLHF. The DNA of the CDR3 is TGTGCCAGCTCACCAAGCGACAGGTCCAATTCACCCCTCCACTTT.

The chain uses TRBV12-3 or TRBV12-4 and TRBJ2-1; D gene uncertain. The V end lost 6 bases, the J end lost 4 bases, and 10 bases lay between the germline ends. There are 13 residues in the CDR3. CDR3 nucleotide sequence: TGTGCCAGCAGCGACTCATCTTACAATGAGCAGTTCTTC. Protein sequence: CASSDSSYNEQFF.

The chain carries TRBV3-1 (or the pseudogene TRBV3-2) and TRBJ2-6; 8 nucleotides match TRBD1. Germline CDR1 is LGHDT and CDR2 is YNNKEL (reference sequence). The CDR3 covers 18 residues. V lost 0 bases, J lost 0 bases, and 4 bases stayed unmatched. Here the CDR3 DNA reads TGTGCCAGCAGCCAAGATGCAGGGGGCGCCTCTGGGGCCAACGTCCTGACTTTC. Amino acid sequence: CASSQDAGGASGANVLTF.

This chain joins TRBV18 and TRBJ2-1, with a possible D match to TRBD2 (6 bases). Germline V lookup: CDR1 KGHSH, CDR2 LQKENI. The CDR3 loop spans 18 amino acids. Trimming removed 5 bases from V and 0 bases from J, with 20 bases in between. Here the CDR3 DNA reads TGTGCCAGCTCAGGGGCGGGAACTCCAGAGGGCTCCTACAATGAGCAGTTCTTC. It is translated as CASSGAGTPEGSYNEQFF. Combining the CDR3 with reference TRBV18 and TRBJ2-1 gives the whole variable domain NAGVMQNPRHLVRRRGQEARLRCSPMKGHSHVYWYRQLPEEGLKFMVYLQKENIIDESGMPKERFSAEFPKEGPSILRIQQVVRGDSAAYFCASSGAGTPEGSYNEQFFGPGTRLTVL.

The chain combines TRBV21-1 with TRBJ1-5; TRBD1, the D gene given by the table, was not confirmed from the DNA. TRBV21-1 is a pseudogene. The CDR3 is 16 amino acids. CDR3 amino acids: CASSSSTGGSNQPQHF. CDR3 DNA: TGTGCCAGCAGCAGTTCCACAGGGGGCAGTAATCAGCCCCAGCATTTT.

The V gene is TRBV28, the J gene TRBJ1-2, with D perhaps matching TRBD1 (5 bases). V was trimmed by 2 bases and J by 8 bases, leaving 18 bases between them. The CDR3 runs 15 residues. The V gene's germline CDR1 is MDHEN and CDR2 SYDVKM. The CDR3 sequence: CASSLTTTGFRGYTF. In DNA form, the CDR3 reads TGTGCCAGCAGTTTAACAACTACAGGTTTTCGGGGCTACACCTTC.

V is TRBV2 and J is TRBJ1-1, with 8 bases lining up with TRBD1. CDR1 SNHLY and CDR2 FYNNEI come from the germline V gene. The V gene end was trimmed by 4 bases and the J gene end by 1 base; junction bases not matched to a gene: 2. This CDR3 has 14 residues. This chain's CDR3 is CASSGTGSNTEAFF. The CDR3, as DNA: TGTGCCAGCAGTGGGACAGGGTCGAACACTGAAGCTTTCTTT.